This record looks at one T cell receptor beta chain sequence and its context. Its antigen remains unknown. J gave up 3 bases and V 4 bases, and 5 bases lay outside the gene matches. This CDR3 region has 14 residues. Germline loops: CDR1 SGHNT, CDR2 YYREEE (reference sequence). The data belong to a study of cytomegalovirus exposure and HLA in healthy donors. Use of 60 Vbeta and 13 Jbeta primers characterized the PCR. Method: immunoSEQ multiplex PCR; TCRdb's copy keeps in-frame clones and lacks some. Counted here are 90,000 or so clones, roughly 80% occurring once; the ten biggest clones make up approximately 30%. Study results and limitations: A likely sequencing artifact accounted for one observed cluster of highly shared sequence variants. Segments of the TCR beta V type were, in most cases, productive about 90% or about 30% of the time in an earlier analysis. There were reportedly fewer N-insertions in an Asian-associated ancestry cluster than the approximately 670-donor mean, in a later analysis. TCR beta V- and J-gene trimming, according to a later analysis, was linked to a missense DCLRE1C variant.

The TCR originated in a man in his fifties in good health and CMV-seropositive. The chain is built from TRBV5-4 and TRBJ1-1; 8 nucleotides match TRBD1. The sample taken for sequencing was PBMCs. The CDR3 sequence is CASSQTGGDTEAFF. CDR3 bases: TGTGCCAGCAGCCAAACAGGGGGGGACACTGAAGCTTTCTTT.